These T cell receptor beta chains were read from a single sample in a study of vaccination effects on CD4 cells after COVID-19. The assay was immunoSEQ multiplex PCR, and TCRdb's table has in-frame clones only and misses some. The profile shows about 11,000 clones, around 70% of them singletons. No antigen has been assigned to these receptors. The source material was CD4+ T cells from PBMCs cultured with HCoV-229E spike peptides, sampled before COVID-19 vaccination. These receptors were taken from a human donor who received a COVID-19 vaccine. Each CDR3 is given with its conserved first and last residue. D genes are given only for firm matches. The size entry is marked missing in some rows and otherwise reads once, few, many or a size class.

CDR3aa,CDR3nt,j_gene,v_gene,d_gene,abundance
CASSSPGTGDGYTF,TGTGCCAGCAGCTCCCCCGGGACAGGGGATGGCTACACCTTC,TRBJ1-2,TRBV5-8,TRBD1,NA
CASSERPFKGYTF,TGTGCCAGCAGTGAACGGCCCTTTAAGGGCTACACCTTC,TRBJ1-2,TRBV25-1,NA,NA
CASSLRGGQPQHF,TGTGCCAGCAGCTTAAGAGGTGGTCAGCCCCAGCATTTT,TRBJ1-5,TRBV7-9,NA,NA
CSVGTAEAFF,TGCAGCGTTGGGACAGCTGAAGCTTTCTTT,TRBJ1-1,TRBV29-1,NA,NA
CATSRDQAGVGTEAFF,TGTGCCACCAGCAGAGATCAGGCAGGGGTCGGCACTGAAGCTTTCTTT,TRBJ1-1,TRBV15,NA,NA
CASSTTWNTGELFF,TGTGCCAGTAGTACCACTTGGAACACCGGGGAGCTGTTTTTT,TRBJ2-2,TRBV19,NA,NA
CASSQNPGTATGELFF,TGCGCCAGCAGCCAGAACCCTGGGACAGCGACCGGGGAGCTGTTTTTT,TRBJ2-2,TRBV4-1,TRBD1,NA
CASSIRGRPQHF,TGTGCCAGCAGTATCAGGGGGCGGCCCCAGCATTTT,TRBJ1-5,TRBV28,TRBD1,NA
CASSDRTSGGAGTQYF,TGTGCCAGCAGTGACCGGACTAGCGGGGGGGCGGGTACGCAGTATTTT,TRBJ2-3,TRBV2,TRBD2,NA
CASSLERGYNEQFF,TGTGCCAGCAGCTTAGAGCGGGGTTACAATGAGCAGTTCTTC,TRBJ2-1,TRBV7-2,TRBD2,NA
CASSFRSGGSETQYF,TGCGCCAGCAGCTTTCGTAGCGGGGGGAGCGAGACCCAGTACTTC,TRBJ2-5,TRBV5-1,TRBD2,NA
CASSRRQPASTDTQYF,TGTGCCAGTAGTAGGAGGCAGCCAGCTAGCACAGATACGCAGTATTTT,TRBJ2-3,TRBV19,NA,NA
CASSFLQGNTGELFF,TGCGCCAGCAGCTTTTTACAGGGGAATACCGGGGAGCTGTTTTTT,TRBJ2-2,TRBV5-1,TRBD1,NA
CASRDPGTGETQYF,TGTGCCAGCAGAGACCCGGGGACGGGAGAGACCCAGTACTTC,TRBJ2-5,TRBV7-2,NA,NA
CASSSTGKGNEQFF,TGTGCCAGCAGCTCAACAGGGAAGGGGAATGAGCAGTTCTTC,TRBJ2-1,TRBV9,NA,NA
CSVLLVFNTEAFF,TGCAGCGTACTGTTGGTGTTTAACACTGAAGCTTTCTTT,TRBJ1-1,TRBV29-1,NA,NA
CASRPTSGGRDTQYF,TGTGCCAGCAGGCCTACTAGCGGGGGACGGGATACGCAGTATTTT,TRBJ2-3,TRBV3-1/TRBV3-2,TRBD2,NA
CASSQEGVRTEAFF,TGCGCCAGCAGCCAAGAAGGGGTGAGAACTGAAGCTTTCTTT,TRBJ1-1,TRBV4-3,NA,NA
CASSIGRRIADTQYF,TGTGCCAGTAGTATCGGGCGGAGGATAGCGGATACGCAGTATTTT,TRBJ2-3,TRBV19,NA,NA
CASSLTPGGTGELFF,TGTGCCAGCAGCTTAACCCCCGGGGGAACCGGGGAGCTGTTTTTT,TRBJ2-2,TRBV11-2,NA,once
CSASRGGEQFF,TGCAGTGCTTCCAGGGGAGGGGAGCAGTTCTTC,TRBJ2-1,TRBV20-1,NA,NA
CASGPQAAQHF,TGTGCCAGTGGACCCCAAGCCGCCCAGCATTTT,TRBJ1-5,TRBV2,NA,NA
CASRPTDFLAKNIQYF,TGTGCCAGCAGGCCGACCGACTTTCTAGCCAAAAACATTCAGTACTTC,TRBJ2-4,TRBV28,NA,NA
CAITRGDRGPDTQYF,TGTGCCATCACCCGGGGGGACAGGGGGCCAGATACGCAGTATTTT,TRBJ2-3,TRBV10-3,TRBD1,NA
CAWSGDNGWETQYF,TGTGCCTGGAGTGGCGACAACGGGTGGGAGACCCAGTACTTC,TRBJ2-5,TRBV30,NA,NA